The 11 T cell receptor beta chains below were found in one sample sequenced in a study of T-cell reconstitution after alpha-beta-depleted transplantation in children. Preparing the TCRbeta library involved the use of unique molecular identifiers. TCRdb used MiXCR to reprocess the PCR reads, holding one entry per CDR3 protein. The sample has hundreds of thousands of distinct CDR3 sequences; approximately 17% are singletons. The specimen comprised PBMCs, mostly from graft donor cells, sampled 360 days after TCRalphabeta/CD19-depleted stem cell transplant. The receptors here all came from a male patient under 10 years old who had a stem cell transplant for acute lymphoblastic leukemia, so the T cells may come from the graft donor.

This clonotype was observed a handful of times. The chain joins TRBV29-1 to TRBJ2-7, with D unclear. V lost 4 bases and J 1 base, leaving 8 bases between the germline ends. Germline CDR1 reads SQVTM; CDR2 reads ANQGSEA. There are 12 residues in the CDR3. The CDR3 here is CSVAMGSYEQYF. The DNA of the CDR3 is TGCAGCGTTGCCATGGGGTCCTACGAGCAGTACTTC.

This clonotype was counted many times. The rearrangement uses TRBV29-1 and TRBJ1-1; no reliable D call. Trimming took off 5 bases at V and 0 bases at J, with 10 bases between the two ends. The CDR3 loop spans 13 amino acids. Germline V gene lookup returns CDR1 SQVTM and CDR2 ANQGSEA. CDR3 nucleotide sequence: TGCAGCGTTTTTAGGATAATGAACACTGAAGCTTTCTTT. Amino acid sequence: CSVFRIMNTEAFF.

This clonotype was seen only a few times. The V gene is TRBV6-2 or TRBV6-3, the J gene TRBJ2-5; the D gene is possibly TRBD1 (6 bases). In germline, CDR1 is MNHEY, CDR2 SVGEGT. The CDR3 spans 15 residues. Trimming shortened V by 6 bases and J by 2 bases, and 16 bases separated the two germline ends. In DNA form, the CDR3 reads TGTGCCAGCAGCCCATCCCCGGGACAACAAGAGACCCAGTACTTC. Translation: CASSPSPGQQETQYF.

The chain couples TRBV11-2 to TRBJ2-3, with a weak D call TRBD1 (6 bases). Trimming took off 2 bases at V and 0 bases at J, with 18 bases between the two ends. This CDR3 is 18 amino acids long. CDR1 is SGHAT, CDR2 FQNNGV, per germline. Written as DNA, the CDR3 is TGTGCCAGCAGCTTATCAGGACTGACAGGCAGCAGCACAGATACGCAGTATTTT. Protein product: CASSLSGLTGSSTDTQYF.

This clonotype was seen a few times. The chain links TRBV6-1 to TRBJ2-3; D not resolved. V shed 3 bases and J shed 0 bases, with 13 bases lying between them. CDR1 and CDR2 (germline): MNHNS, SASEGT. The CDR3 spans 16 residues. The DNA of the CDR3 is TGTGCCAGCAGTGACGGAATCAGGAGTAGCACAGATACGCAGTATTTT. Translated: CASSDGIRSSTDTQYF.

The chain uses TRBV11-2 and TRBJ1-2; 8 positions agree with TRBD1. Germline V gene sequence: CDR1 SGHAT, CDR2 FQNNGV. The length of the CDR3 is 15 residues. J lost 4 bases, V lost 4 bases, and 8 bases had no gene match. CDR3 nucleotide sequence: TGTGCCAGCAGCTCCGGGACAGGAGAGACCTATGGCTACACCTTC. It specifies CASSSGTGETYGYTF. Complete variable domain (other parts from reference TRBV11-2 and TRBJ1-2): EAGVAQSPRYKIIEKRQSVAFWCNPISGHATLYWYQQILGQGPKLLIQFQNNGVVDDSQLPKDRFSAERLKGVDSTLKIQPAKLEDSAVYLCASSSGTGETYGYTFGSGTRLTVV.

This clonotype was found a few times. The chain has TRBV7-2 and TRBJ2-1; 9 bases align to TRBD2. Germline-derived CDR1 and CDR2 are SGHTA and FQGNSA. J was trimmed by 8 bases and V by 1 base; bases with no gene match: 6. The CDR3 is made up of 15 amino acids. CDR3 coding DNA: TGTGCCAGCAGCTTAGACGGGACTAGCCTCGATGAGCAGTTCTTC. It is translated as CASSLDGTSLDEQFF. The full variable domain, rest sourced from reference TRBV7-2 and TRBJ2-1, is GAGVSQSPSNKVTEKGKDVELRCDPISGHTALYWYRQSLGQGLEFLIYFQGNSAPDKSGLPSDRFSAERTGGSVSTLTIQRTQQEDSAVYLCASSLDGTSLDEQFFGPGTRLTVL.

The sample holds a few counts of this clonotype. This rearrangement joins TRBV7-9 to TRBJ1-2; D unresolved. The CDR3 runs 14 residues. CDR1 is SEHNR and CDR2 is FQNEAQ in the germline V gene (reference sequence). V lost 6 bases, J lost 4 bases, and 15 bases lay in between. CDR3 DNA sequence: TGTGCCAGCAGTCTGCGGCTTATCCTCTATGGCTACACCTTC. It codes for CASSLRLILYGYTF.

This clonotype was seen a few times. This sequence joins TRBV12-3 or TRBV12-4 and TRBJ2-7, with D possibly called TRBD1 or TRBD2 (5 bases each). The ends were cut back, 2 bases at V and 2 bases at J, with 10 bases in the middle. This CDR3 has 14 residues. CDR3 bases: TGTGCCAGCAGTTTATTGAGGGGAGCCTACGAGCAGTACTTC. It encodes CASSLLRGAYEQYF.

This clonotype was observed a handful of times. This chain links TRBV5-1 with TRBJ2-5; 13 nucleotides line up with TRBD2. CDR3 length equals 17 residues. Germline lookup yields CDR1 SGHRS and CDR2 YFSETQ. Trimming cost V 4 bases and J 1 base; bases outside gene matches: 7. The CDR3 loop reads CASSLRLAGGTQETQYF. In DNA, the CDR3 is TGCGCCAGCAGCCTTCGACTAGCGGGAGGAACCCAAGAGACCCAGTACTTC. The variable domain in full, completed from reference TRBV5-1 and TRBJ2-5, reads KAGVTQTPRYLIKTRGQQVTLSCSPISGHRSVSWYQQTPGQGLQFLFEYFSETQRNKGNFPGRFSGRQFSNSRSEMNVSTLELGDSALYLCASSLRLAGGTQETQYFGPGTRLLVL.

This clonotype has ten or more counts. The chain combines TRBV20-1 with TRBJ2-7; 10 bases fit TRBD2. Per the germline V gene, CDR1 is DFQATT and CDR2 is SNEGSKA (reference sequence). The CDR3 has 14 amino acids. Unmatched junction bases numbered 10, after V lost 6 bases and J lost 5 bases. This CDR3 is CSARLGLATNEQYF. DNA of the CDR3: TGCAGTGCCCGCCTGGGACTAGCGACAAACGAGCAGTACTTC.